These 4 T cell receptor beta chains came from one sample sequenced in a study of vaccination and CD4 T cells after COVID-19. Treatment: roughly 10-day PBMC culture with coronavirus spike peptide pools or control peptides (ViraFEST assay). Sequencing of the DNA from cultured CD4+ T cells was carried out with the Oncomine TCR Beta short-read assay. In TCRdb, the PCR reads were re-called with MiXCR into one record per CDR3 protein. The table shows some 15,000 distinct CDR3 sequences, with 50% to 60% occurring only once. These receptors have no identified antigens. This specimen was CD4+ T cells from blood, cultured in vitro, taken before SARS-CoV-2 vaccination. The receptors originated from a human donor who had recovered from COVID-19.

This clonotype has only one observation. As DNA, the CDR3 is TGTGCCAGCGTGGACTCGGGCAATCAGCCCCAGCATTTT. Amino acids: CASVDSGNQPQHF. The chain uses TRBV6-2 or TRBV6-3 and TRBJ1-5; no firm D call. CDR3 size: 13 residues. Germline V gene lookup returns CDR1 MNHEY and CDR2 SVGEGT. Trimming took off 8 bases at V and 2 bases at J, with 10 bases between the two ends.

The V and J genes are TRBV20-1 and TRBJ1-2; no clear D. The V end was cut by 0 bases, the J end by 0 bases, with 8 bases between. The germline V gene encodes CDR1 DFQATT and CDR2 SNEGSKA (reference sequence). The CDR3 has 14 amino acids. CDR3 sequence: CSARESLSNYGYTF. DNA for the CDR3: TGCAGTGCTAGAGAGTCTTTATCTAACTATGGCTACACCTTC.

This chain connects TRBV20-1 to TRBJ1-6; 9 bases are a match to TRBD1. CDR1 DFQATT and CDR2 SNEGSKA come from the germline V gene (reference sequence). Losses at the gene ends were 4 bases for V and 3 bases for J; bases not matched to a gene: 13. CDR3 length: 18 amino acids. The CDR3 nucleotides read TGCAGTGCTAAACCCCTCGGGGACAGGGCTCTCTATAATTCACCCCTCCACTTT. Encoded protein: CSAKPLGDRALYNSPLHF.

The chain combines TRBV19 with TRBJ1-5; 7 nucleotides agree with TRBD1. Per germline, CDR1 LNHDA and CDR2 SQIVND (reference sequence). V was clipped by 6 bases and J by 4 bases; unmatched bases: 24. This CDR3 contains 20 residues. CDR3 sequence reads: CASSNPGQSIPPRGNQPQHF. CDR3 in DNA: TGTGCCAGTAGCAATCCGGGACAGTCGATACCACCGAGGGGTAATCAGCCCCAGCATTTT.